The T cell receptor (beta chain) described here comes from a study of low-dose radiotherapy and immunotherapy resistance in tumors. About the study: Treatment consisted of nivolumab 240 mg every two weeks and ipilimumab 1 mg/kg every six weeks, given intravenously to patients. Every two weeks, the protocol called for intravenous cyclophosphamide at 200 mg/m2. It was given one day before each radiation and immunotherapy administration.

Time point here: before trial treatment. Low-dose radiotherapy, low-dose cyclophosphamide, aspirin, ipilimumab and nivolumab were all given to the donors. cDNA synthesis used a TRAV/TRBV-specific primer set for both chains. A roughly 19-cycle PCR with a constant-region primer and V-primer adapter amplified TCRs. mRNA, after isolation, was amplified by in vitro transcription. TCRdb re-analysed the reads in MiXCR, keeping a single row per CDR3 protein. The table shows around 64,000 distinct CDR3 sequences, with 26% occurring only once. Germline V gives CDR1 MDHEN, CDR2 SYDVKM. The V gene end was trimmed by 6 bases and the J gene end by 6 bases; junction bases not matched to a gene: 11. There are 15 residues in the CDR3.

This sequence originates from a male donor with rectosigmoid adenocarcinoma. The V call is TRBV28, the J call TRBJ1-5, with 7 bases that match TRBD1. The sequencing used PBMCs, collected before treatment. The CDR3 nucleotides read TGTGCCAGCAGCCCCTCTGACAGGGACTTTCAGCCCCAGCATTTT. It specifies CASSPSDRDFQPQHF.